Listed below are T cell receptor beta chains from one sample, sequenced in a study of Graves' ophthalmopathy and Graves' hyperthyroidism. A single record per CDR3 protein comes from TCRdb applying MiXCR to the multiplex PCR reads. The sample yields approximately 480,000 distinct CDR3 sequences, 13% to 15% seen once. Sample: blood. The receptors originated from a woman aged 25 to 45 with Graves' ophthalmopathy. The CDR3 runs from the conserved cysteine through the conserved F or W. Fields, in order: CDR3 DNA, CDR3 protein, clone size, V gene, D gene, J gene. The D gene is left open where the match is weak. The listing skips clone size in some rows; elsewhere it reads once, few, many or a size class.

CDR3 DNA: TGTGCCAGCAGCGTGGACGGGACAGGCTATGGCTACACCTTC
CDR3 protein: CASSVDGTGYGYTF
clone size: many
V gene: TRBV9
D gene: TRBD1
J gene: TRBJ1-2

CDR3 DNA: TGTGCCAGTACCGGACGGACAGAACTTCCTAGCAATCAGCCCCAGCATTTT
CDR3 protein: CASTGRTELPSNQPQHF
clone size: many
V gene: TRBV19
D gene: NA
J gene: TRBJ1-5

CDR3 DNA: TGTGCCAGCAGTTTACAGCTCTACGAGCAGTACTTC
CDR3 protein: CASSLQLYEQYF
clone size: NA
V gene: TRBV28
D gene: NA
J gene: TRBJ2-7

CDR3 DNA: TGTGCCAGCAGTTTTCGGGTGTCCCAGTACTTC
CDR3 protein: CASSFRVSQYF
clone size: many
V gene: TRBV12-3/TRBV12-4
D gene: NA
J gene: TRBJ2-5

CDR3 DNA: TGCAGTGCTAGAGAGCCGGGACGGAGAGAGAATGAAGCTTTCTTT
CDR3 protein: CSAREPGRRENEAFF
clone size: many
V gene: TRBV20-1
D gene: NA
J gene: TRBJ1-1

CDR3 DNA: TGTGCCAGCAGCCAAGATCGTCTGGCAGGGGGTATCTATGGCTACACCTTC
CDR3 protein: CASSQDRLAGGIYGYTF
clone size: NA
V gene: TRBV3-1
D gene: TRBD1
J gene: TRBJ1-2

CDR3 DNA: TGCAGCGTTGAAGGGATTAGCGGCGACGGTATCTACGAGCAGTACTTC
CDR3 protein: CSVEGISGDGIYEQYF
clone size: many
V gene: TRBV29-1
D gene: NA
J gene: TRBJ2-7

CDR3 DNA: TGTGCCAGCACCTTTTCCGGAAACCCCACGAGGGGCTACACCTTC
CDR3 protein: CASTFSGNPTRGYTF
clone size: many
V gene: TRBV12-3/TRBV12-4
D gene: NA
J gene: TRBJ1-2

CDR3 DNA: TGTGCCAGCAGCCTGAAGACAGGGGCAGCCGCCTACGAGCAGTACTTC
CDR3 protein: CASSLKTGAAAYEQYF
clone size: few
V gene: TRBV11-2
D gene: TRBD1
J gene: TRBJ2-7

CDR3 DNA: TGTGCTAGTGGCCCCCGACAGGGGAACATGCAGGGCACTGAAGCTTTCTTT
CDR3 protein: CASGPRQGNMQGTEAFF
clone size: many
V gene: TRBV12-5
D gene: TRBD1
J gene: TRBJ1-1

CDR3 DNA: TGTGCCAGCAGCCAAGGGCAGCACACCGGGGAGCTGTTTTTT
CDR3 protein: CASSQGQHTGELFF
clone size: many
V gene: TRBV3-1
D gene: NA
J gene: TRBJ2-2

CDR3 DNA: TGTGCCAGCAGTCTCACAATGGACAGGGTATATGGCTACACCTTC
CDR3 protein: CASSLTMDRVYGYTF
clone size: many
V gene: TRBV12-3/TRBV12-4
D gene: TRBD1
J gene: TRBJ1-2

CDR3 DNA: TGTGCCACCCCTTTCCAGGGCGACTATGGCTACACCTTC
CDR3 protein: CATPFQGDYGYTF
clone size: many
V gene: TRBV7-9
D gene: NA
J gene: TRBJ1-2

CDR3 DNA: TGTGCCACCAGTGATGGGGACAGTCATAATTTAGCTAACTATGGCTACACCTTC
CDR3 protein: CATSDGDSHNLANYGYTF
clone size: many
V gene: TRBV24-1
D gene: TRBD1
J gene: TRBJ1-2

CDR3 DNA: TGCGCCAGCAGGCCGGGACAGGGGTTTGGTCAGCCCCAGCATTTT
CDR3 protein: CASRPGQGFGQPQHF
clone size: many
V gene: TRBV6-1
D gene: TRBD1
J gene: TRBJ1-5

CDR3 DNA: TGCAGTGTCACGACTAGCGGGAGGGCCTTGGACGAGCAGTACTTC
CDR3 protein: CSVTTSGRALDEQYF
clone size: NA
V gene: TRBV20-1
D gene: TRBD2
J gene: TRBJ2-7

CDR3 DNA: TGTGCCAGCAGTTTAGGACGGATGGATGGCTACACCTTC
CDR3 protein: CASSLGRMDGYTF
clone size: many
V gene: TRBV12-3/TRBV12-4
D gene: NA
J gene: TRBJ1-2

CDR3 DNA: TGCGCCAGCAGCTTCGACAGAAGCACCGGGGAGCTGTTTTTT
CDR3 protein: CASSFDRSTGELFF
clone size: many
V gene: TRBV5-1
D gene: NA
J gene: TRBJ2-2

CDR3 DNA: TGTGCCACCGCCTCCACAGGGGCCGATCAGCCCCAGCATTTT
CDR3 protein: CATASTGADQPQHF
clone size: few
V gene: TRBV10-3
D gene: TRBD1
J gene: TRBJ1-5

CDR3 DNA: TGTGCCAGCATCGGACAGGGTAGCGGGGCCTACGAGCAGTACTTC
CDR3 protein: CASIGQGSGAYEQYF
clone size: many
V gene: TRBV6-2/TRBV6-3
D gene: NA
J gene: TRBJ2-7